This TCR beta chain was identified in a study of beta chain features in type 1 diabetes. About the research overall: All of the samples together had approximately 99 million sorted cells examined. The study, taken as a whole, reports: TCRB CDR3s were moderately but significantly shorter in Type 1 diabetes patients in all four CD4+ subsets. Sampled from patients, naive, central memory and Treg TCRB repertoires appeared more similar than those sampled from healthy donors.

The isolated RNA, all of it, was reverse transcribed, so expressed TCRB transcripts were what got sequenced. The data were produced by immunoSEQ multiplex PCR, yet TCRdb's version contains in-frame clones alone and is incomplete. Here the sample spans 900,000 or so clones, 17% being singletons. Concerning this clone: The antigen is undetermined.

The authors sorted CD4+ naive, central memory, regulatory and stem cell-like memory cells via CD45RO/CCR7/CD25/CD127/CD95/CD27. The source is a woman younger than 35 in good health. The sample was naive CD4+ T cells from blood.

CDR3 sequence reads: CASSLELGNTDTQYF. In DNA form, the CDR3 reads TGTGCCAGCAGCTTAGAACTCGGGAACACAGATACGCAGTATTTT. The chain is built from TRBV7-9 and TRBJ2-3; D is perhaps TRBD2 (5 bases). Trimming took 1 base from V and 2 from J, leaving 10 bases between them. Germline V CDR1 and CDR2: SEHNR, FQNEAQ (reference sequence). The CDR3 runs 15 residues. The entire variable domain, with the rest obtained from reference TRBV7-9 and TRBJ2-3, is as follows: DTGVSQNPRHKITKRGQNVTFRCDPISEHNRLYWYRQTLGQGPEFLTYFQNEAQLEKSRLLSDRFSAERPKGSFSTLEIQRTEQGDSAMYLCASSLELGNTDTQYFGPGTRLTVL.